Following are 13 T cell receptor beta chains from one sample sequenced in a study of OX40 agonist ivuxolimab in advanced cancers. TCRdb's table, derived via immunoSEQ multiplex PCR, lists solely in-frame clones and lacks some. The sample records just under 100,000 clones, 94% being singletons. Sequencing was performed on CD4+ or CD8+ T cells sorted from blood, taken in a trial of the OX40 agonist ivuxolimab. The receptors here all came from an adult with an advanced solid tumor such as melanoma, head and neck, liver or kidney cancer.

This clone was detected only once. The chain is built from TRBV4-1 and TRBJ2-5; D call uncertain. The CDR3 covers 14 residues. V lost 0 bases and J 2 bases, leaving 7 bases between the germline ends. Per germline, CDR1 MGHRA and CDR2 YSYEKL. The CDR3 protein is CASSQDPTQETQYF. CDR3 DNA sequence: TGCGCCAGCAGCCAAGACCCAACTCAAGAGACCCAGTACTTC.

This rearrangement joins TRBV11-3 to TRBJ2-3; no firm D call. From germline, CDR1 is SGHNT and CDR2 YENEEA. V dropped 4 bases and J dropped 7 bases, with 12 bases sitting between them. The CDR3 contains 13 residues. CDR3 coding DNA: TGTGCCAGCAGCTCTTCCGCACCGAATACGCAGTATTTT. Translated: CASSSSAPNTQYF.

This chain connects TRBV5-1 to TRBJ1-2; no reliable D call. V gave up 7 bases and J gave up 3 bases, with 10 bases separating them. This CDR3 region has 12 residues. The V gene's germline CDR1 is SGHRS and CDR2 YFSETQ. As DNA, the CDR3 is TGCGCCAGCTCCGGCCCGGACTATGGCTACACCTTC. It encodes CASSGPDYGYTF.

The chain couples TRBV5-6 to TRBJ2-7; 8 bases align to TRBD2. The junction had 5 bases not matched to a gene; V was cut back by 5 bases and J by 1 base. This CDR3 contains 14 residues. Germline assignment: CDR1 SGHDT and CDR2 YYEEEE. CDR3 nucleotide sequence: TGTGCCAGCAGTCGCCCGGGGGGGTCCTACGAGCAGTACTTC. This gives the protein CASSRPGGSYEQYF.

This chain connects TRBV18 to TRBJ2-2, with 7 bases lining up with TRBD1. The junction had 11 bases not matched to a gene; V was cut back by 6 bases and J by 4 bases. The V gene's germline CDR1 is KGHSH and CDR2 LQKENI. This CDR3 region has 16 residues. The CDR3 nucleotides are TGTGCCAGCTCCCCTGGGACAGTTGGCAGCACCGGGGAGCTGTTTTTT. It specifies CASSPGTVGSTGELFF.

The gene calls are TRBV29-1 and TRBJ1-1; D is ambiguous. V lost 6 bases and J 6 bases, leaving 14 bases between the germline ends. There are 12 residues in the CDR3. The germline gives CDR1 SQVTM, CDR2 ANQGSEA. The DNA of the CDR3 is TGCAGCGTCCTGACTCTCTGGGCTGAAGCTTTCTTT. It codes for CSVLTLWAEAFF.

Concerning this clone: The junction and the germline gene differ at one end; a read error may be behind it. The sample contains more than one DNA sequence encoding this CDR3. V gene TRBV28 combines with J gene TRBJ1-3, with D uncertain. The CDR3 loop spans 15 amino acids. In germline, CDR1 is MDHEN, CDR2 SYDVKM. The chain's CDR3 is CASSSPSLMGNTIYF. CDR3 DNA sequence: TGTGCTAGCAGTTCCCCATCCCTCATGGGAAACACCATATATTTT. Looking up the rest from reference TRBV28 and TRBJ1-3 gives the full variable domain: DVKVTQSSRYLVKRTGEKVFLECVQDMDHENMFWYRQDPGLGLRLIYFSYDVKMKEKGDIPEGYSVSREKKERFSLILESASTNQTSMYLCASSSPSLMGNTIYFGEGSWLTVV.

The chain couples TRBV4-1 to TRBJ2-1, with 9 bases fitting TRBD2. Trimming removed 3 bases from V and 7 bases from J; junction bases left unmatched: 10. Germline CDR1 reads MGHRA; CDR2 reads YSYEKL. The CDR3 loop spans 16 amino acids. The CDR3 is CASSQRPLAGPNEQFF. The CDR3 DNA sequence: TGCGCCAGCAGCCAGAGGCCCCTAGCGGGACCGAATGAGCAGTTCTTC.

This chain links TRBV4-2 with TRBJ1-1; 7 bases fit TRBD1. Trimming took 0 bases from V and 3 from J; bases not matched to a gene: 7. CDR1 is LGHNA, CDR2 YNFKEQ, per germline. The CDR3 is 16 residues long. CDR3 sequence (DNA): TGTGCCAGCAGCCAAGATTCAGGGGGAATGGACACTGAAGCTTTCTTT. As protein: CASSQDSGGMDTEAFF.

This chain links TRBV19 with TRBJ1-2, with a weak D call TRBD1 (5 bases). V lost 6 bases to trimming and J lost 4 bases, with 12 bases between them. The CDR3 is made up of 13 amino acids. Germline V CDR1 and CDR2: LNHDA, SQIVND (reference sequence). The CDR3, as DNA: TGTGCCAGTAGACAGGTGGGGGGCTATGGCTACACCTTC. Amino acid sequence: CASRQVGGYGYTF.

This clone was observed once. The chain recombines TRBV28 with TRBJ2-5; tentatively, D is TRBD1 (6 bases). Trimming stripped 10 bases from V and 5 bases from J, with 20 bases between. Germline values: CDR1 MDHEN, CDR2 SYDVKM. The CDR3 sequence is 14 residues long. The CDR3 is CATLLTGRGETQYF. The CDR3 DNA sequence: TGTGCCACCTTGTTGACAGGTCGAGGGGAGACCCAGTACTTC.

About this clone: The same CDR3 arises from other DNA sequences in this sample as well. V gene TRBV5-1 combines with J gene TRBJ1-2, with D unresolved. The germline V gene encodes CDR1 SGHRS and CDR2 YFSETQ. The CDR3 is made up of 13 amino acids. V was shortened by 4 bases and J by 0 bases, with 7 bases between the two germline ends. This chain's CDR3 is CASSLEANYGYTF. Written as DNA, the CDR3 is TGCGCCAGCAGCCTTGAAGCTAACTATGGCTACACCTTC.

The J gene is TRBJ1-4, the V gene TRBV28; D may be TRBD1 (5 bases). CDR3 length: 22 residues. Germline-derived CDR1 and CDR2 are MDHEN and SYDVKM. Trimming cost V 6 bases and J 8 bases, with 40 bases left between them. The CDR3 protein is CASRPGLRVILWGLSVEEKLFF. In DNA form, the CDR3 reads TGTGCCAGCAGACCGGGCCTAAGGGTAATATTGTGGGGCCTCTCGGTTGAAGAAAAACTGTTTTTT.